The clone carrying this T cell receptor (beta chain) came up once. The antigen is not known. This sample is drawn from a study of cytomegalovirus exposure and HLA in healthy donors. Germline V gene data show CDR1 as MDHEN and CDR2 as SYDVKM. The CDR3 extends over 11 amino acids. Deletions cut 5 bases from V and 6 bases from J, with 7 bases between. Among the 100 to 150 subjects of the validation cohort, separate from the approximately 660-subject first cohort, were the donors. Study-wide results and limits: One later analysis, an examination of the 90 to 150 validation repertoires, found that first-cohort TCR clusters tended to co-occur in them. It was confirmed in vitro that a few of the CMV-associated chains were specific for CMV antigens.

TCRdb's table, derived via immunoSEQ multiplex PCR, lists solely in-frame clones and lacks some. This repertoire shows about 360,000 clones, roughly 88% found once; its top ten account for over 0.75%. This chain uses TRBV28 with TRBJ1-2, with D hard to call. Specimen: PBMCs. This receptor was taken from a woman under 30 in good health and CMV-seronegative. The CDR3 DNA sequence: TGTGCCAGCAGTGGAGAGGATGGCTACACCTTC. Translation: CASSGEDGYTF.